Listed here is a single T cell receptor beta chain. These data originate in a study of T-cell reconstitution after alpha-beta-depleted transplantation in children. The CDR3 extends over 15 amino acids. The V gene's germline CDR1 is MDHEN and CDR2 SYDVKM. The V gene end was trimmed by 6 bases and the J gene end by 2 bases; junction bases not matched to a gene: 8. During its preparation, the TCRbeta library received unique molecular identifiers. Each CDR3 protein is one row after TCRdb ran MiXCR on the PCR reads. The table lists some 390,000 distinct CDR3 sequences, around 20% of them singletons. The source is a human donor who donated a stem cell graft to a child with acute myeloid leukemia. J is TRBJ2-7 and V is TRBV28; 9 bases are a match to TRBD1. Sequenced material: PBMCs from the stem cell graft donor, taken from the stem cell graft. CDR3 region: CASRPTGGPTYEQYF. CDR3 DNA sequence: TGTGCCAGCAGGCCAACAGGGGGCCCAACCTACGAGCAGTACTTC.